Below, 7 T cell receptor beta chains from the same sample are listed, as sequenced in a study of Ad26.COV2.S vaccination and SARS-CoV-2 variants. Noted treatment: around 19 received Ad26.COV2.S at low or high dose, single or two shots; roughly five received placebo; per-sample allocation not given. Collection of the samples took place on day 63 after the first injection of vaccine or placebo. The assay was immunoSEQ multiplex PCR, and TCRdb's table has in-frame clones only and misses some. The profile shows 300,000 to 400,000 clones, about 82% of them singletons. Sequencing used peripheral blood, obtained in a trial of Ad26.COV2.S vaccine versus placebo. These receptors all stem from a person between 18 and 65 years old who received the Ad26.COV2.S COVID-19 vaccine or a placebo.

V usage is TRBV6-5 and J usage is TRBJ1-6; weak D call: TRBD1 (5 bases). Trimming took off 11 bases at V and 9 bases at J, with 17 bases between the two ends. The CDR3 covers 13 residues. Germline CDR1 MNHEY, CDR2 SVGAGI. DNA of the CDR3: TGTGCCGGACGGACAACTCCTGGTTCACCCCTCCACTTT. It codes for CAGRTTPGSPLHF.

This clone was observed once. CDR3 nucleotide sequence: TGCGCCAGCAGCCCCCGTGTGGCGGAAAAGCATGGCTACACCTTC. This codes for CASSPRVAEKHGYTF. J is TRBJ1-2 and V is TRBV4-3; D is unclear. The CDR3 loop spans 15 amino acids. Trimming removed 4 bases at V and 6 bases at J, with 18 bases between. The germline gives CDR1 LGHNA, CDR2 YSLEER.

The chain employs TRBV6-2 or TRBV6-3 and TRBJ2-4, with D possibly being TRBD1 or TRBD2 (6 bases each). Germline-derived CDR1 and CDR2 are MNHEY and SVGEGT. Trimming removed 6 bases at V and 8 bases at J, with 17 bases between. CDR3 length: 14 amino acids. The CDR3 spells CASSKQGGLYIQYF. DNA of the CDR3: TGTGCCAGCAGCAAACAGGGAGGTCTCTACATTCAGTACTTC.

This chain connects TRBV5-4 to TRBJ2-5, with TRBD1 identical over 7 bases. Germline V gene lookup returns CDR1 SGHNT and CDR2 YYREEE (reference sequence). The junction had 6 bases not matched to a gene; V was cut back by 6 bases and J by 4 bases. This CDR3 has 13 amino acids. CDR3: CASKGTARETQYF. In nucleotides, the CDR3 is TGTGCCAGCAAAGGGACAGCAAGAGAGACCCAGTACTTC.

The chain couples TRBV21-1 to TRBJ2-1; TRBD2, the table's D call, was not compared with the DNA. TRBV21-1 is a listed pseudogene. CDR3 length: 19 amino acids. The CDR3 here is CASIPNSGKGLAEFNEQFF. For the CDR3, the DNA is TGTGCCAGCATCCCAAACTCCGGAAAAGGACTAGCGGAATTCAATGAGCAGTTCTTC.

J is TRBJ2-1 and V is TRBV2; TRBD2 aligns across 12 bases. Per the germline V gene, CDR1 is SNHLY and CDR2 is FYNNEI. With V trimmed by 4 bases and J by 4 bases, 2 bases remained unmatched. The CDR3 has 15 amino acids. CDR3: CASSGGLAGYNEQFF. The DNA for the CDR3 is TGTGCCAGCAGTGGCGGACTAGCGGGATACAATGAGCAGTTCTTC. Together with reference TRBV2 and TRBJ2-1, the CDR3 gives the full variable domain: EPEVTQTPSHQVTQMGQEVILRCVPISNHLYFYWYRQILGQKVEFLVSFYNNEISEKSEIFDDQFSVERPDGSNFTLKIRSTKLEDSAMYFCASSGGLAGYNEQFFGPGTRLTVL.

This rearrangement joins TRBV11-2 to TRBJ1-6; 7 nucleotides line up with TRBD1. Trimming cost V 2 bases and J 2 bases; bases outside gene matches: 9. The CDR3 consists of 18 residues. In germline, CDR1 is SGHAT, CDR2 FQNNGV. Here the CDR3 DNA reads TGTGCCAGCAGCTTAAGGGTAGGAGGGGGCGCCTATAATTCACCCCTCCACTTT. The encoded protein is CASSLRVGGGAYNSPLHF.